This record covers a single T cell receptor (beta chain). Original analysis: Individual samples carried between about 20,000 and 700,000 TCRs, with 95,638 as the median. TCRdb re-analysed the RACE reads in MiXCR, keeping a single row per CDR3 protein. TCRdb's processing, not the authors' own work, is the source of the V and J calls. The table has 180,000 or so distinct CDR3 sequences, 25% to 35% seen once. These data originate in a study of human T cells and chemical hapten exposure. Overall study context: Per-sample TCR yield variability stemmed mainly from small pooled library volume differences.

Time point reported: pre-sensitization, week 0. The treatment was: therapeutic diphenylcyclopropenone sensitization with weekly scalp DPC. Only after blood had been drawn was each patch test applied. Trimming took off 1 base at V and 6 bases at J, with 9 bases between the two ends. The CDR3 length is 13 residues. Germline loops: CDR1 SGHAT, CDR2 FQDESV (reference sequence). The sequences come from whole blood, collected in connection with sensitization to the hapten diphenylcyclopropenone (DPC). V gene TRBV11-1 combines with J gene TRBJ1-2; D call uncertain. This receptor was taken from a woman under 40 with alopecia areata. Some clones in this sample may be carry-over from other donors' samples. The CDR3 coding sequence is TGTGCCAGCAGCTTAGACCTTAATGATGGCTACACCTTC. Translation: CASSLDLNDGYTF.